Below are 25 T cell receptor beta chains sequenced from a single sample in a study of blood T cell repertoires in COVID-19. TCRdb's copy holds only in-frame clones and misses some; the assay was immunoSEQ multiplex PCR. The table shows roughly 250,000 clones, with around 90% occurring only once. The sequencing sample was made of PBMCs or T cells enriched from blood (not recorded which). The source is a woman aged 45 to 65 who had recovered from COVID-19.

The chain uses TRBV6-5 and TRBJ1-1; 8 nucleotides match TRBD1. The V and J ends lost 6 bases and 3 bases, in that order; junction bases with no gene match: 6. CDR1 MNHEY and CDR2 SVGAGI come from the germline V gene. The CDR3 runs 14 residues. The CDR3 reads CASRNRDRYTEAFF. The CDR3 DNA follows: TGTGCCAGCAGAAACCGGGACAGGTACACTGAAGCTTTCTTT.

The chain has TRBV7-2 and TRBJ1-1, with TRBD1 identical over 8 bases. The J segment lost 11 bases and the V segment lost 5 bases, leaving 13 bases of the junction unmatched. Germline V gives CDR1 SGHTA, CDR2 FQGNSA. This CDR3 has 14 residues. In DNA form, the CDR3 reads TGTGCCAGCAGCCCCCGGGACAGGCGCCGGGGGGCTTTCTTT. Translated: CASSPRDRRRGAFF.

The chain is built from TRBV15 and TRBJ2-7; a weak D match, TRBD1 (6 bases). V was clipped by 0 bases and J by 5 bases, with 17 bases between them. Germline V gene lookup returns CDR1 LNHNV and CDR2 YYDKDF (reference sequence). The CDR3 length is 16 residues. The DNA for the CDR3 is TGTGCCACCAGCAGAGATTATACAGGGTTAAGACACGAGCAGTACTTC. It codes for CATSRDYTGLRHEQYF.

This rearrangement joins TRBV10-2 to TRBJ2-4; 7 nucleotides agree with TRBD2. Germline lookup yields CDR1 WSHSY and CDR2 SAAADI. The CDR3 sequence is 17 residues long. Unmatched junction bases numbered 6, after V lost 1 base and J lost 0 bases. The CDR3 nucleotides read TGCGCCAGCAGTGAGTTCCGGGGAGGGCTAGCCAAAAACATTCAGTACTTC. Translated: CASSEFRGGLAKNIQYF.

The chain is built from TRBV27 and TRBJ2-2, with TRBD2 matching 9 bases. The germline CDR1 and CDR2 sequences are MNHEY and SMNVEV (reference sequence). V shed 5 bases, J shed 2 bases, and the junction held 6 bases outside the gene matches. The CDR3 covers 16 residues. The CDR3 spells CASSMVAGVNTGELFF. The CDR3 coding sequence is TGTGCCAGCAGTATGGTAGCGGGAGTAAACACCGGGGAGCTGTTTTTT.

The chain uses TRBV7-2 and TRBJ2-2; D is uncertain. Trimming removed 5 bases from V and 8 bases from J, with 9 bases in between. Germline V gene sequence: CDR1 SGHTA, CDR2 FQGNSA. This CDR3 has 12 residues. In DNA form, the CDR3 reads TGTGCCAGCAGCCTTAGTTTTGGGGAGCTGTTTTTT. It encodes CASSLSFGELFF.

The chain recombines TRBV5-5 with TRBJ2-7, with 14 bases fitting TRBD2. CDR3 length: 18 amino acids. Germline values: CDR1 SGHKS, CDR2 YYEKEE (reference sequence). After removal of 2 bases from V and 3 bases from J, the junction contained 10 bases not matched to a gene. The CDR3 DNA follows: TGTGCCAGCAGCTTTCTCAGGACTAGCGGGGGGAGGAGCTACGAGCAGTACTTC. Translating it yields CASSFLRTSGGRSYEQYF.

As to this clone: At one boundary the junction diverges from the germline segment, which might be a read error. The gene calls are TRBV6-1 and TRBJ2-1, with 9 positions matching TRBD2. Germline-derived CDR1 and CDR2 are MNHNS and SASEGT. The CDR3 covers 19 residues. The CDR3 loop is CASSEANSGRNNSYNEQFF. Here the CDR3 DNA reads TGTGCCAGCAGCGAAGCTAATAGCGGGAGAAATAACTCCTACAATGAGCAGTTCTTC.

V gene TRBV6-4 combines with J gene TRBJ2-3; 13 bases are a match to TRBD2. Trimming removed 3 bases from V and 5 bases from J; junction bases left unmatched: 5. Germline V gene data show CDR1 as MRHNA and CDR2 as SNTAGT. The CDR3 runs to 16 residues. The CDR3 nucleotides are TGTGCCAGCAGTGAACTAGCGGGAGGGTCAAGAGATACGCAGTATTTT. Encoded protein: CASSELAGGSRDTQYF.

V is TRBV2 and J is TRBJ1-2, with 8 bases aligning to TRBD1. Germline CDR1 reads SNHLY; CDR2 reads FYNNEI. V was pared by 7 bases and J by 7 bases, with 5 bases of the junction left unmatched. The CDR3 contains 12 residues. CDR3 residues: CASNAGGGGYTF. CDR3 in DNA: TGTGCCAGCAATGCAGGGGGCGGTGGCTACACCTTC.

The chain has TRBV28 and TRBJ2-7; 9 nucleotides agree with TRBD2. The germline gives CDR1 MDHEN, CDR2 SYDVKM. The CDR3 extends over 15 amino acids. The V and J ends lost 6 bases and 3 bases, in that order; junction bases with no gene match: 9. CDR3 sequence reads: CASSAASGRFYEQYF. The CDR3 region has the DNA TGTGCCAGCAGCGCAGCGAGCGGGAGGTTCTACGAGCAGTACTTC.

CDR3 sequence (DNA): TGTGCCAGCAGTGGGGCCGGGACAGGGGACTACGAGCAGTACTTC. Amino acid sequence: CASSGAGTGDYEQYF. The V and J genes are TRBV28 and TRBJ2-7, with 10 bases identical to TRBD1. V shed 5 bases and J 3 bases; nucleotides not matched to a gene: 7. The CDR3 consists of 15 residues. Germline V gives CDR1 MDHEN, CDR2 SYDVKM.

This clone was counted once. The J gene is TRBJ2-5, the V gene TRBV7-6; D perhaps matches TRBD2 (6 bases). Per the germline V gene, CDR1 is SGHVS and CDR2 is FNYEAQ. CDR3 length: 13 amino acids. Trimming took 3 bases from V and 4 from J, leaving 9 bases between them. The CDR3: CASSFLGGETQYF. CDR3 nucleotide sequence: TGTGCCAGCAGCTTCCTCGGGGGAGAGACCCAGTACTTC.

As concerns this clone: This sample includes further DNA sequences coding for the same CDR3. V gene TRBV3-1 (or the pseudogene TRBV3-2) combines with J gene TRBJ1-5, with 9 bases lining up with TRBD1. This CDR3 region has 14 residues. V was clipped by 3 bases and J by 4 bases; unmatched bases: 1. Per germline, CDR1 LGHDT and CDR2 YNNKEL (reference sequence). CDR3 loop: CASSQGQGNQPQHF. In nucleotides, the CDR3 is TGTGCCAGCAGCCAGGGACAGGGTAATCAGCCCCAGCATTTT.

The genes are TRBV7-8 and TRBJ2-7, with unresolved D. Germline CDR1 is SGHVS and CDR2 is FQNEAQ. This CDR3 is 12 amino acids long. Trimming removed 7 bases at V and 0 bases at J, with 7 bases between. The CDR3 DNA is TGTGCCAGCACCTCCTTCTCCTACGAGCAGTACTTC. Translating it yields CASTSFSYEQYF.

This chain links TRBV10-1 with TRBJ2-5; TRBD2 matches at 7 bases. The CDR3 runs to 14 residues. The junction had 4 bases not matched to a gene; V was cut back by 3 bases and J by 3 bases. Germline V lookup: CDR1 WNHNN, CDR2 SYGVQD (reference sequence). CDR3 amino acids: CASSEGLAEETQYF. In DNA form, the CDR3 reads TGCGCCAGCAGTGAAGGTCTAGCGGAAGAGACCCAGTACTTC.

This clone appeared a single time. V gene TRBV5-1 combines with J gene TRBJ2-7, with D possibly TRBD1 on 5 matching bases. Trimming shortened V by 0 bases and J by 2 bases, and 9 bases separated the two germline ends. Germline V gives CDR1 SGHRS, CDR2 YFSETQ. The CDR3 runs 14 residues. CDR3: CASSLEQETYEQYF. In DNA form, the CDR3 reads TGCGCCAGCAGCTTGGAACAGGAAACCTACGAGCAGTACTTC.

The V gene is TRBV2, the J gene TRBJ2-7; weak D call: TRBD1 (6 bases). This CDR3 has 13 amino acids. The V and J ends lost 6 bases and 0 bases respectively, with 9 bases between them. The germline CDR1 and CDR2 sequences are SNHLY and FYNNEI. This CDR3 reads CASRVDSSYEQYF. Written as DNA, the CDR3 is TGTGCCAGCAGGGTGGACAGCTCCTACGAGCAGTACTTC.

The CDR3 loop is CASSQQGYGYTF. The CDR3 nucleotides read TGTGCCAGCAGCCAACAGGGTTATGGCTACACCTTC. The chain carries TRBV28 and TRBJ1-2; weak D call: TRBD1 (6 bases). This CDR3 comprises 12 residues. V lost 6 bases to trimming and J lost 5 bases, with 10 bases between them. Germline CDR1 and CDR2: MDHEN and SYDVKM.

This clone was recorded once. The rearrangement uses TRBV19 and TRBJ1-2; D possibly corresponds to TRBD1 (5 bases). The germline V gene has CDR1 LNHDA and CDR2 SQIVND (reference sequence). Trimming removed 4 bases at V and 2 bases at J, with 14 bases between. The CDR3 is 15 amino acids. For the CDR3, the DNA is TGTGCCAGTAGTAACTACGGACAAGAGAACTATGGCTACACCTTC. Its translation: CASSNYGQENYGYTF.

The V call is TRBV9, the J call TRBJ2-1, with 7 bases matching TRBD2. Germline V CDR1 and CDR2: SGDLS, YYNGEE. The length of the CDR3 is 15 residues. J gave up 9 bases and V 0 bases, and 9 bases lay outside the gene matches. CDR3 bases: TGTGCCAGCAGCGTAGCAGAGACTAGCCGGAGTGAGCAGTTCTTC. Residues: CASSVAETSRSEQFF.

The chain has TRBV3-1 (or the pseudogene TRBV3-2) and TRBJ1-2; D is unclear. Trimming took 1 base from V and 4 from J, leaving 10 bases between them. The CDR3 has 14 amino acids. The germline V gene has CDR1 LGHDT and CDR2 YNNKEL (reference sequence). The CDR3 loop reads CASSQVRSIYGYTF. CDR3 bases: TGTGCCAGCAGCCAAGTTAGGAGCATCTATGGCTACACCTTC.

This clone has at least ten counts. J is TRBJ2-3 and V is TRBV6-4; 10 nucleotides agree with TRBD2. J gave up 2 bases and V 3 bases, and 8 bases lay outside the gene matches. The CDR3 is 17 residues long. Germline-derived CDR1 and CDR2 are MRHNA and SNTAGT. DNA of the CDR3: TGTGCCAGCAGTGAATTAGCGGGAGGAGGAAACACAGATACGCAGTATTTT. Its translation: CASSELAGGGNTDTQYF.

The J gene is TRBJ1-2, the V gene TRBV7-8; weak D call: TRBD1 (5 bases). This CDR3 has 14 residues. With 8 bases removed from V and 8 bases from J, the gap between germline ends came to 21 bases. Germline-derived CDR1 and CDR2 are SGHVS and FQNEAQ. This CDR3 reads CASLAFSGLSGYTF. Written as DNA, the CDR3 is TGTGCCAGCCTCGCATTTTCGGGACTCTCGGGCTACACCTTC.

J is TRBJ2-1 and V is TRBV5-1; 11 bases are shared with TRBD2. CDR3 length: 15 amino acids. Trimming cost V 4 bases and J 3 bases; bases outside gene matches: 3. Germline V gene sequence: CDR1 SGHRS, CDR2 YFSETQ. As DNA, the CDR3 is TGCGCCAGCAGCCCGCTAGCGGGAGGCTACAATGAGCAGTTCTTC. It translates to CASSPLAGGYNEQFF. Looking up the rest from reference TRBV5-1 and TRBJ2-1 gives the full variable domain: KAGVTQTPRYLIKTRGQQVTLSCSPISGHRSVSWYQQTPGQGLQFLFEYFSETQRNKGNFPGRFSGRQFSNSRSEMNVSTLELGDSALYLCASSPLAGGYNEQFFGPGTRLTVL.